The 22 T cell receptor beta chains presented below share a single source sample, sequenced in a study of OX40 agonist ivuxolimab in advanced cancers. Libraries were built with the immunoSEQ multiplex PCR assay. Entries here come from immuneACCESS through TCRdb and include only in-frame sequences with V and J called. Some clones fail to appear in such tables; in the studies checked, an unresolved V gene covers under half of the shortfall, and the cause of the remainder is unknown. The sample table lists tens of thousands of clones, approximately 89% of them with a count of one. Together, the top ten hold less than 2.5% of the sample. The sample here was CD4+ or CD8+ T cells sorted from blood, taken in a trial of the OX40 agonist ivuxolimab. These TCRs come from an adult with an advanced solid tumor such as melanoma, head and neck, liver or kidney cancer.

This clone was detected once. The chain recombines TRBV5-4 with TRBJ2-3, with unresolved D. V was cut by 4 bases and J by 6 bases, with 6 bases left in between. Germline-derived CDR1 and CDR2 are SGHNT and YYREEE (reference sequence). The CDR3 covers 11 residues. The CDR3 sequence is CASSTEDTQYF. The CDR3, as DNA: TGTGCCAGCAGCACGGAGGATACGCAGTATTTT.

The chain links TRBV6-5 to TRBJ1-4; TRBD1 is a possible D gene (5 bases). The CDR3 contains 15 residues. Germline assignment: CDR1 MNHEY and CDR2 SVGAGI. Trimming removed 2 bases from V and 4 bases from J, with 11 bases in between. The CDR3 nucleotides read TGTGCCAGCAGTTACGGGGGGTCCTATAATGAAAAACTGTTTTTT. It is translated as CASSYGGSYNEKLFF.

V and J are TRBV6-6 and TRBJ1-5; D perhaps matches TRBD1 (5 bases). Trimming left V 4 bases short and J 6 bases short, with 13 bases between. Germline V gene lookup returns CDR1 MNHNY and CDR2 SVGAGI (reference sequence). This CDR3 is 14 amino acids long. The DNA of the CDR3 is TGTGCCAGCAGTTTAGAACGGGACGGTCAGCCCCAGCATTTT. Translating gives CASSLERDGQPQHF.

In DNA, the CDR3 is TGTGCCAGCAGCTCACCGACAACCAGCCCAGATACGCAGTATTTT. It encodes CASSSPTTSPDTQYF. This chain links TRBV11-2 with TRBJ2-3; no clear D. Per germline, CDR1 SGHAT and CDR2 FQNNGV. The CDR3 covers 15 residues. Trimming took off 4 bases at V and 4 bases at J, with 15 bases between the two ends.

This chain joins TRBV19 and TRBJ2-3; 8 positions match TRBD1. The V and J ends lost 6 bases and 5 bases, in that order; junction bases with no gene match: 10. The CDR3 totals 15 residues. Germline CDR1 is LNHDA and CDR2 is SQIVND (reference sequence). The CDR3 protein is CASRVTGAVGDTQYF. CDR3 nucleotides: TGTGCCAGTAGGGTGACAGGGGCGGTCGGAGATACGCAGTATTTT.

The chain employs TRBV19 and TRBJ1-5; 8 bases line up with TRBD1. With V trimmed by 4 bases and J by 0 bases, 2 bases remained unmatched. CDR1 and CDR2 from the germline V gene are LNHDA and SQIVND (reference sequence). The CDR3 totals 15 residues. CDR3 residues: CASSRTGISNQPQHF. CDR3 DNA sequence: TGTGCCAGTAGTAGGACAGGGATTAGCAATCAGCCCCAGCATTTT.

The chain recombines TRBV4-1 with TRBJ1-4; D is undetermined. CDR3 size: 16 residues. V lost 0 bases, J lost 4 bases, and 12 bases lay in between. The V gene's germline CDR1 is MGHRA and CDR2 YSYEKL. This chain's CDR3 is CASSQEVTVSNEKLFF. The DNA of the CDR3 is TGCGCCAGCAGCCAAGAAGTAACAGTGAGTAATGAAAAACTGTTTTTT.

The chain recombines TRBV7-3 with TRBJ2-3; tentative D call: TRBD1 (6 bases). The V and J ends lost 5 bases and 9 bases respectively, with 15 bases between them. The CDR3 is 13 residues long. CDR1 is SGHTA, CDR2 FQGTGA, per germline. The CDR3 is CASSPILRGTQYF. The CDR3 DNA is TGTGCCAGCAGCCCCATTTTAAGGGGGACGCAGTATTTT.

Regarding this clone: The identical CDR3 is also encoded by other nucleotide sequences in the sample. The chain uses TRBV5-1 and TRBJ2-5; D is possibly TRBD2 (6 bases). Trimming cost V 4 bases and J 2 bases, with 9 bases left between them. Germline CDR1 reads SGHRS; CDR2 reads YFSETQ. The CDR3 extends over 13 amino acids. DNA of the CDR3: TGCGCCAGCAGCCCCCGGGGGCAAGAGACCCAGTACTTC. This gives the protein CASSPRGQETQYF.

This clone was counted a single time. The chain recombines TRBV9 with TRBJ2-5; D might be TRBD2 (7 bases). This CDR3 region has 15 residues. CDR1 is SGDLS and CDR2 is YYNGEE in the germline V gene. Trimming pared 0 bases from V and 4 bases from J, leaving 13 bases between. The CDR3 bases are TGTGCCAGCAGCGTAGGGGAACGGGGGGCAGAGACCCAGTACTTC. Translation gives CASSVGERGAETQYF.

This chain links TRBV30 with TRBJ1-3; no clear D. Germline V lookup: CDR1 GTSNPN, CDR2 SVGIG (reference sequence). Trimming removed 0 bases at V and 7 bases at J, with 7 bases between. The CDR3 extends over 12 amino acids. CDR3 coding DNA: TGTGCCTGGAGTGTACTGGGGAACACCATATATTTT. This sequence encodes CAWSVLGNTIYF.

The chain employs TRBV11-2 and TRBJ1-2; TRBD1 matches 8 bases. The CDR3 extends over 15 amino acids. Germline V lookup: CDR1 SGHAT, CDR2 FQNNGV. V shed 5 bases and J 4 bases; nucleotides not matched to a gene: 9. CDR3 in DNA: TGTGCCAGCAGCGGTGCGGGACAGGAGGGCTATGGCTACACCTTC. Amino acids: CASSGAGQEGYGYTF.

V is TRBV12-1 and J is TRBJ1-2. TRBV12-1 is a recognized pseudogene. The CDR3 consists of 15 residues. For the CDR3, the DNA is TGTGCCAGCAGCCTCCGGGATTCCCTTAACTATGGCTACACCTTC. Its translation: CASSLRDSLNYGYTF.

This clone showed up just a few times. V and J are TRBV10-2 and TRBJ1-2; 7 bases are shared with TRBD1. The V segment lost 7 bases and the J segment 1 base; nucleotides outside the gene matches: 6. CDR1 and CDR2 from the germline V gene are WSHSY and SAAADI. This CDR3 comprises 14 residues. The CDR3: CASTPGQINYGYTF. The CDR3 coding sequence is TGCGCCAGCACGCCGGGACAGATTAACTATGGCTACACCTTC.

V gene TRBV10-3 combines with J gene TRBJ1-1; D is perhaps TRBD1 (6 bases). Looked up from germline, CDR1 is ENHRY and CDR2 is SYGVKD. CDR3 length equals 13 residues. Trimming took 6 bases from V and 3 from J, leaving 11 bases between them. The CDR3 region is CAIRDRPDTEAFF. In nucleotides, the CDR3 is TGTGCCATCAGGGACAGACCCGACACTGAAGCTTTCTTT.

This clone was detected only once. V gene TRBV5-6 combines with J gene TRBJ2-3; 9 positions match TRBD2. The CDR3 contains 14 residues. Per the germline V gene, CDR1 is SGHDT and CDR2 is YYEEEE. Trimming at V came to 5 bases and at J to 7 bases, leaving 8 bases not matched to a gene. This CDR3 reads CASSSGGALHTQYF. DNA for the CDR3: TGTGCCAGCAGTAGCGGGGGCGCCCTCCATACGCAGTATTTT.

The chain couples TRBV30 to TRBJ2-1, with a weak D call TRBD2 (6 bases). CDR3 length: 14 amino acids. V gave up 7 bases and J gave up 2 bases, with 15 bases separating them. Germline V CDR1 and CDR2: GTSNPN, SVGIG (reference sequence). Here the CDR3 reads CAYNGGAPYNEQFF. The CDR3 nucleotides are TGTGCCTATAATGGCGGGGCCCCCTACAATGAGCAGTTCTTC.

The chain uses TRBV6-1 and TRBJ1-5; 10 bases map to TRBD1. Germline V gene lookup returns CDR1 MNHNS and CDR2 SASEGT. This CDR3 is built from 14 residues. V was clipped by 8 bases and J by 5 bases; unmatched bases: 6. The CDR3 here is CASGRGQGDQPQHF. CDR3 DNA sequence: TGTGCCAGCGGTCGAGGACAGGGGGATCAGCCCCAGCATTTT.

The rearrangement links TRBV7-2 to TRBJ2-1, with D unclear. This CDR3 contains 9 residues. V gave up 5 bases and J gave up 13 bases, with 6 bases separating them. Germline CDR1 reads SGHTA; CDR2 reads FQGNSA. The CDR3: CASSPRQFF. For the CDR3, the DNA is TGTGCCAGCAGCCCACGACAGTTCTTC. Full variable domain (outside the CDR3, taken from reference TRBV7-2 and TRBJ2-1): GAGVSQSPSNKVTEKGKDVELRCDPISGHTALYWYRQSLGQGLEFLIYFQGNSAPDKSGLPSDRFSAERTGGSVSTLTIQRTQQEDSAVYLCASSPRQFFGPGTRLTVL.

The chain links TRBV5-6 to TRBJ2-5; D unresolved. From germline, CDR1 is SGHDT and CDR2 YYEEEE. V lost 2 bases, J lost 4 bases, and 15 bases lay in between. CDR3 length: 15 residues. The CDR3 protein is CASSLGRRPRETQYF. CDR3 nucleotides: TGTGCCAGCAGCTTAGGACGGCGGCCCCGAGAGACCCAGTACTTC.

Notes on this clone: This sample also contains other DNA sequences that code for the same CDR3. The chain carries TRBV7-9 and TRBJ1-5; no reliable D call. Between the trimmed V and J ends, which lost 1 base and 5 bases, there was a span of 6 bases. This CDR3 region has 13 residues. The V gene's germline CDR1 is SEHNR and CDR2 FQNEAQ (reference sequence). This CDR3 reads CASSLDADQPQHF. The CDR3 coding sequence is TGTGCCAGCAGCTTAGATGCCGATCAGCCCCAGCATTTT. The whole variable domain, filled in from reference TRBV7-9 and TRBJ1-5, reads DTGVSQNPRHKITKRGQNVTFRCDPISEHNRLYWYRQTLGQGPEFLTYFQNEAQLEKSRLLSDRFSAERPKGSFSTLEIQRTEQGDSAMYLCASSLDADQPQHFGDGTRLSIL.

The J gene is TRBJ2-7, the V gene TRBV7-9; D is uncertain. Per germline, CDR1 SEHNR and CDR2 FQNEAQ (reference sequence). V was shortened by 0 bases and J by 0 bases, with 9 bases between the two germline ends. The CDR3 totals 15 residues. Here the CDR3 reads CASSLAQRPSYEQYF. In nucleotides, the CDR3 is TGTGCCAGCAGCTTAGCTCAGCGTCCCTCCTACGAGCAGTACTTC.